Listed below are T cell receptor beta chains from one sample, sequenced in a study of shared clonotypes between healthy human individuals. Only in-frame clones appear in the TCRdb table, and some are missing; sequencing was by immunoSEQ multiplex PCR. Of about 2,200,000 clones in the sample, approximately 94% are singletons; the top ten hold more than 1.5%. Sequencing input: naive CD8+ T cells from PBMCs. The receptors stem from a man younger than 35 in good health. Some clones in this sample may be carry-over from other donors' samples. CDR3s include the opening cysteine and the closing phenylalanine or tryptophan. A D gene is named only where the DNA matches it firmly. Part of the rows lack a size; the others show once, few, many or a class for expanded clones.

clone size | J gene | V gene | D gene | CDR3 protein | CDR3 DNA
. | TRBJ2-5 | TRBV7-9 | . | CASSSPQGETQYF | TGTGCCAGCAGCTCCCCGCAGGGAGAGACCCAGTACTTC
. | TRBJ1-4 | TRBV9 | . | CASSEYGGNEKLFF | TGTGCCAGCAGCGAGTATGGGGGTAATGAAAAACTGTTTTTT
. | TRBJ1-5 | TRBV6-1 | . | CASLDSNQPQHF | TGTGCCTCTTTGGATAGCAATCAGCCCCAGCATTTT
. | TRBJ1-2 | TRBV19 | TRBD1 | CASTTATGGNYGYTF | TGTGCCAGCACGACCGCGACAGGGGGCAACTATGGCTACACCTTC
. | TRBJ2-3 | TRBV29-1 | . | CSVEELQTGTDTQYF | TGCAGCGTTGAAGAACTTCAAACTGGCACAGATACGCAGTATTTT
. | TRBJ2-1 | TRBV12-5 | TRBD1 | CASGLDRGNEQFF | TGTGCTAGTGGCCTGGACAGGGGAAATGAGCAGTTCTTC
. | TRBJ1-2 | TRBV28 | . | CASSLAGRGTNYGYTF | TGTGCCAGCAGTTTGGCAGGGAGAGGAACTAACTATGGCTACACCTTC
. | TRBJ1-2 | TRBV27 | . | CASSLWAGVHYGYTF | TGTGCCAGCAGTTTATGGGCAGGGGTTCACTATGGCTACACCTTC
few | TRBJ1-3 | TRBV15 | . | CATSRGLLYAGNTIYF | TGTGCCACCAGCAGAGGACTTCTCTACGCTGGAAACACCATATATTTT
. | TRBJ2-1 | TRBV5-6 | . | CASSLWGFWVDEQFF | TGTGCCAGCAGCTTGTGGGGATTTTGGGTGGATGAGCAGTTCTTC
. | TRBJ2-2 | TRBV25-1 | TRBD1 | CASQSEPPQGAITGELFF | TGTGCCAGCCAAAGTGAACCCCCCCAGGGGGCAATAACCGGGGAGCTGTTTTTT
. | TRBJ2-7 | TRBV27 | . | CASSSWTGSYEQYF | TGTGCCAGCAGCTCTTGGACTGGATCCTACGAGCAGTACTTC
. | TRBJ2-7 | TRBV5-1 | . | CASSLVRRDGDYEQYF | TGCGCCAGCAGCTTGGTACGCCGGGACGGAGACTACGAGCAGTACTTC
. | TRBJ2-6 | TRBV19 | . | CASWGTGANVLTF | TGTGCCAGTTGGGGAACTGGGGCCAACGTCCTGACTTTC
. | TRBJ1-1 | TRBV5-1 | . | CASSLGVEAFF | TGCGCCAGCAGCTTGGGCGTTGAAGCTTTCTTT
. | TRBJ2-3 | TRBV27 | . | CASSPSGLLTDTQYF | TGTGCCAGCAGTCCCTCGGGACTCCTCACAGATACGCAGTATTTT
. | TRBJ1-4 | TRBV7-9 | . | CASSPDRTNEKLFF | TGTGCCAGCAGCCCCGACAGGACTAATGAAAAACTGTTTTTT
. | TRBJ1-4 | TRBV5-6 | . | CASSFLTEGRTNEKLFF | TGTGCCAGCAGCTTCCTGACAGAAGGGAGAACTAATGAAAAACTGTTTTTT
. | TRBJ1-2 | TRBV9 | . | CASSLGQGNYGYTF | TGTGCCAGCAGCTTAGGTCAGGGAAACTATGGCTACACCTTC
. | TRBJ1-5 | TRBV27 | TRBD1 | CASSSTGYSNQPQHF | TGTGCCAGCAGCTCGACAGGGTATAGCAATCAGCCCCAGCATTTT
. | TRBJ1-1 | TRBV6-5 | TRBD1 | CASSLQGLITEAFF | TGTGCCAGCAGTTTACAGGGGTTGATCACTGAAGCTTTCTTT
once | TRBJ1-5 | TRBV6-4 | . | CASSEGFNQPQHF | TGTGCCAGCAGTGAAGGCTTTAACCAGCCCCAGCATTTT
once | TRBJ1-2 | TRBV28 | TRBD1 | CASSKLPGQGVYGYTF | TGTGCCAGCAGCAAACTACCGGGACAGGGGGTCTATGGCTACACCTTC
. | TRBJ1-2 | TRBV27 | . | CASSSRFTANYGYTF | TGTGCCAGCAGTTCCAGGTTCACCGCTAACTATGGCTACACCTTC
. | TRBJ2-6 | TRBV19 | . | CASSIDLGHSGANVLTF | TGTGCCAGTAGTATAGATTTGGGGCACTCTGGGGCCAACGTCCTGACTTTC
. | TRBJ2-1 | TRBV27 | . | CASSFSDIYNEQFF | TGTGCCAGCAGTTTTTCCGACATCTACAATGAGCAGTTCTTC
. | TRBJ1-2 | TRBV30 | TRBD1 | CAWTGGYFGYTF | TGTGCCTGGACAGGGGGCTATTTTGGCTACACCTTC
. | TRBJ2-1 | TRBV19 | . | CASRGGGRNEQFF | TGTGCCAGTAGGGGAGGGGGAAGGAATGAGCAGTTCTTC
once | TRBJ2-5 | TRBV11-2 | . | CASGPLYQETQYF | TGTGCCAGCGGTCCGTTGTACCAAGAGACCCAGTACTTC
. | TRBJ1-3 | TRBV7-9 | . | CASSLGSSGNTIYF | TGTGCCAGCAGTCTTGGCAGTTCTGGAAACACCATATATTTT
. | TRBJ2-1 | TRBV10-3 | TRBD2 | CAISYAGDQYNEQFF | TGTGCCATCAGTTACGCGGGGGACCAATACAATGAGCAGTTCTTC
. | TRBJ2-7 | TRBV27 | . | CASSPVEGTYEQYF | TGTGCCAGCAGTCCGGTCGAGGGAACCTACGAGCAGTACTTC
. | TRBJ2-7 | TRBV5-1 | . | CASSSGTPYEQYF | TGCGCCAGCAGTTCCGGGACACCCTACGAGCAGTACTTC